This is a list of T cell receptor beta chains from one sample in a study of regulatory T cells in long-lasting Graves disease. From the multiplex PCR reads, TCRdb called clonotypes with MiXCR, one entry per CDR3 protein. This table holds 300,000 or so distinct CDR3 sequences, less than 20% found once. The sample in question was peripheral blood mononuclear cells (PBMCs), obtained when the disease was refractory, from a patient treated with antithyroid drugs. These receptors were obtained from a female donor with Graves disease. Each CDR3 is given with its conserved first and last residue. The order of the fields is CDR3 protein, CDR3 DNA, J gene, D gene, clone size, V gene. A D gene is named only where the DNA matches it firmly. The size of a clone is reported for some rows only, either as once, few or many, or as a class for expanded clones.

CSAGPSRELFF TGCAGTGCTGGACCCAGCCGGGAGCTGTTTTTT TRBJ2-2 - - TRBV20-1
CASSSRDTEAFF TGCGCCAGCAGCTCCAGGGACACTGAAGCTTTCTTT TRBJ1-1 - many TRBV5-1
CASSLSGQLYEQYF TGCGCCAGCAGCTTGTCGGGACAACTATACGAGCAGTACTTC TRBJ2-7 - many TRBV5-1
CASSVAPSGTSGKEEQFF TGTGCCAGCAGCGTAGCCCCTTCCGGGACTAGCGGGAAAGAGGAGCAGTTCTTC TRBJ2-1 TRBD2 - TRBV9
CSARASGRSGELFF TGCAGTGCTAGAGCTAGCGGGAGATCCGGGGAGCTGTTTTTT TRBJ2-2 TRBD2 many TRBV20-1
CASSLGGTGRNEQFF TGTGCCAGCAGCCTCGGTGGGACAGGGAGGAATGAGCAGTTCTTC TRBJ2-1 TRBD1 few TRBV3-1
CAWDLGGVNTGELFF TGTGCCTGGGACCTTGGGGGGGTGAACACCGGGGAGCTGTTTTTT TRBJ2-2 TRBD2 few TRBV30
CASRAAEYTGELFF TGTGCCAGCCGTGCGGCGGAGTACACCGGGGAGCTGTTTTTT TRBJ2-2 - - TRBV27
CASSPRTGDTYNEQFF TGTGCCAGCTCACCCCGAACGGGAGATACCTACAATGAGCAGTTCTTC TRBJ2-1 - once TRBV18
CSARRTSGSFYEQYF TGCAGTGCTAGGAGGACTAGCGGGAGTTTTTACGAGCAGTACTTC TRBJ2-7 TRBD2 few TRBV20-1
CASTPGHGAGAFF TGTGCCAGTACTCCGGGACACGGGGCGGGGGCTTTCTTT TRBJ1-1 - - TRBV19